Below are 5 T cell receptor beta chains sequenced from a single sample in a study of OX40 agonist ivuxolimab in advanced cancers. Receptor amplification or capture employed the immunoSEQ multiplex PCR assay. TCRdb mirrors the immuneACCESS table, restricted to in-frame sequences. Some clones are absent from its copies; in checked studies, under half trace to an unresolved V gene, and the reason for the others is unknown. A total of fewer than 90,000 clones appear in this sample, roughly nine tenths of them only once. About 1.7% of the sample comes from the top ten. The sample was CD4+ or CD8+ T cells sorted from blood, taken in a trial of the OX40 agonist ivuxolimab. These receptors originate from an adult with an advanced solid tumor such as melanoma, head and neck, liver or kidney cancer.

The chain is built from TRBV4-2 and TRBJ2-2; 14 nucleotides match TRBD2. Trimming at V came to 1 base and at J to 4 bases, leaving 8 bases not matched to a gene. The germline CDR1 and CDR2 sequences are LGHNA and YNFKEQ. The CDR3 sequence is 19 residues long. The CDR3 region is CASSQAPGLAGVGTGELFF. As DNA, the CDR3 is TGTGCCAGCAGCCAAGCCCCGGGACTAGCGGGAGTAGGCACCGGGGAGCTGTTTTTT.

The chain uses TRBV11-2 and TRBJ1-5, with D unresolved. The V and J ends lost 0 bases and 4 bases respectively, with 7 bases between them. The length of the CDR3 is 14 residues. Germline assignment: CDR1 SGHAT and CDR2 FQNNGV. The CDR3 sequence is CASSLETMNQPQHF. CDR3 nucleotides: TGTGCCAGCAGCTTAGAGACCATGAATCAGCCCCAGCATTTT.

This clone was counted once. The gene calls are TRBV27 and TRBJ2-2; a possible D gene is TRBD2 (5 bases). Per the germline V gene, CDR1 is MNHEY and CDR2 is SMNVEV (reference sequence). Trimming removed 0 bases from V and 0 bases from J, with 11 bases in between. The CDR3 length is 17 residues. The CDR3, as DNA: TGTGCCAGCAGTTTATCGGTCGGGGTCCCGAACACCGGGGAGCTGTTTTTT. Translating it yields CASSLSVGVPNTGELFF.

The chain carries TRBV28 and TRBJ2-7, with 7 bases matching TRBD2. Germline values: CDR1 MDHEN, CDR2 SYDVKM. V shed 2 bases and J 3 bases; nucleotides not matched to a gene: 13. CDR3 length: 17 amino acids. CDR3 amino acids: CASSLRPSGTKRYEQYF. CDR3 coding DNA: TGTGCCAGCAGTTTACGGCCTAGCGGAACAAAACGCTACGAGCAGTACTTC.

In the case of this clone: The identical CDR3 is also encoded by other nucleotide sequences in the sample. This chain connects TRBV6-6 to TRBJ2-7; 8 bases fit TRBD1. Germline lookup yields CDR1 MNHNY and CDR2 SVGAGI (reference sequence). V was clipped by 2 bases and J by 4 bases; unmatched bases: 4. CDR3 length equals 14 residues. This CDR3 is CASSYLTGGYEQYF. DNA of the CDR3: TGTGCCAGCAGTTACCTCACAGGGGGATACGAGCAGTACTTC.